This T cell receptor beta chain was recovered during a study of blood T cell repertoires in COVID-19. Study-wide background: Samples came from the United States, Italy and Spain, spanning acute and convalescent COVID-19.

Sequencing used immunoSEQ multiplex PCR; TCRdb keeps in-frame clones, though not all of them. The sample comprises roughly 400,000 clones, 80% to 95% of which are singletons, and about 0.63% rests with the top ten. Cohort allocation depended upon clinical history that participants reported. All recovered Cohort 3 donors got two negative PCRs, got clearance, or saw symptom resolution. The germline V gene has CDR1 LGHNT and CDR2 FRNRAP. The CDR3 runs to 15 residues. V was clipped by 7 bases and J by 8 bases; unmatched bases: 10. The sequenced sample was PBMCs or T cells enriched from blood (not recorded which). The chain combines TRBV12-5 with TRBJ1-4, with 10 bases that match TRBD1. The origin of this receptor is a man aged 18-30 years who had recovered from COVID-19. The CDR3 nucleotides read TGTGCTAGTGTTCCGACAGGGGGCGCGGGGGAAAAACTGTTTTTT. The encoded protein is CASVPTGGAGEKLFF.